The present T cell receptor (beta chain) was sequenced within a study of T cell changes during pregnancy in multiple sclerosis. The CDR3 covers 15 residues. Germline loops: CDR1 SGHVS, CDR2 FQNEAQ. V shed 5 bases, J shed 4 bases, and the junction held 10 bases outside the gene matches. Repertoires were generated with immunoSEQ multiplex PCR, while TCRdb's copy carries only in-frame clones and drops some. Among approximately 36,000 clones, about 88% were seen once, and the ten largest hold less than 9%. The chain joins TRBV7-8 to TRBJ2-7; 8 bases map to TRBD1. This sample comprised CD8+ T cells from peripheral blood mononuclear cells, obtained in the third trimester of pregnancy. The clonotype comes from a female donor with multiple sclerosis, enrolled in a pregnancy study. CDR3 nucleotide sequence: TGTGCCAGCAGCCTGGGGACAGGCCACCAATACGAGCAGTACTTC. Protein sequence: CASSLGTGHQYEQYF.